Each of the 2 T cell receptor beta chains below was sequenced from the same sample in a study of shared clonotypes between healthy human individuals. This table comes from immunoSEQ multiplex PCR, and its TCRdb copy is limited to in-frame clones, with some not included. The repertoire holds approximately 2.5 million clones, with 80% to 95% as singletons. The material sequenced was naive CD4+ T cells from PBMCs. Indicated subset: CD45RA+ positively selected. The receptors come from a man between 18 and 29 years old in good health. Some clones in this sample may be carry-over from other donors' samples.

V is TRBV6-1 and J is TRBJ1-2; D is perhaps TRBD1 (6 bases). Trimming left V 7 bases short and J 5 bases short, with 8 bases between. CDR1 is MNHNS and CDR2 is SASEGT in the germline V gene. This CDR3 spans 11 amino acids. Here the CDR3 reads CASTGAYGYTF. The CDR3 nucleotides read TGTGCCAGCACAGGGGCGTATGGCTACACCTTC.

The J gene is TRBJ1-2, the V gene TRBV6-5; 8 bases fit TRBD1. Germline assignment: CDR1 MNHEY and CDR2 SVGAGI. The CDR3 sequence is 14 residues long. V dropped 4 bases and J dropped 2; count of bases not matched to a gene: 3. CDR3 in DNA: TGTGCCAGCAGTTTCGGGGACAGGAACTATGGCTACACCTTC. This translates into CASSFGDRNYGYTF.